This TCR beta chain comes out of a study of vaccination effects on CD4 cells after COVID-19. Scientists isolated CD4+ T cells after a roughly ten-day culture period ended. BNT162b2 vaccine or mRNA-1273 vaccine was given to participants in two doses. Some clones are missing from TCRdb's copy, which holds only in-frame ones; the method was immunoSEQ multiplex PCR. The data contain tens of thousands of clones, nearly 80% of them seen just once; the ten biggest clones take up 4.3%. The trim removed 4 bases at V and 5 bases at J, leaving 3 bases unmatched. This CDR3 comprises 15 residues. CDR1 and CDR2 from the germline V gene are LGHNA and YSLEER. With regard to this clone: Its antigen is as yet unknown.

The receptor was derived from a human donor who received a COVID-19 vaccine. The rearrangement joins TRBV4-3 to TRBJ1-5, with 12 bases aligning to TRBD1. The source was CD4+ T cells from PBMCs cultured without peptide, collected after COVID-19 vaccination. The CDR3 reads CASSRGDRGHQPQHF. The CDR3 bases are TGCGCCAGCAGCCGGGGGGACAGGGGGCATCAGCCCCAGCATTTT.